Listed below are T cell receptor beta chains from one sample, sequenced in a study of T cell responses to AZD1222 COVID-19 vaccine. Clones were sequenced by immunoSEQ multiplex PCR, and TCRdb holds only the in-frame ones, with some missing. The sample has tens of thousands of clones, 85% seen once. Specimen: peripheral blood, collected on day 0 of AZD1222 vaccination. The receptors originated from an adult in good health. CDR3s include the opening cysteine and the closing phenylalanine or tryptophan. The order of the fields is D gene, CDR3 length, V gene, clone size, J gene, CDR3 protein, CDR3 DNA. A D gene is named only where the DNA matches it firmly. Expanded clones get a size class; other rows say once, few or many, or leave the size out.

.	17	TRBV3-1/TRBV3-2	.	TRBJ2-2	CASSKEGAASMIGELFF	TGTGCCAGCAGCAAGGAGGGGGCCGCATCAATGATCGGGGAGCTGTTTTTT
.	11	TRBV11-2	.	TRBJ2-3	CASSLAPPSAF	TGTGCCAGCAGCTTAGCCCCGCCTAGTGCTTTT
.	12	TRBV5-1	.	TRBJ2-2	CASYREVGELFF	TGCGCCAGCTACAGGGAAGTCGGGGAGCTGTTTTTT
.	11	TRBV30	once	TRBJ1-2	CAWSEPYGYTF	TGTGCCTGGAGTGAACCCTATGGCTACACCTTC
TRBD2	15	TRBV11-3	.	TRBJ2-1	CASSFGTSLYNEQFF	TGTGCCAGCAGCTTCGGGACTAGTTTATACAATGAGCAGTTCTTC
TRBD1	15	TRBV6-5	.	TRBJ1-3	CASSYRGQSGNTIYF	TGTGCCAGCAGCTACAGGGGGCAGTCAGGAAACACCATATATTTT
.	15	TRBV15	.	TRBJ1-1	CATSSHGGKGTEAFF	TGTGCCACCAGCAGCCACGGGGGGAAGGGCACTGAAGCTTTCTTT
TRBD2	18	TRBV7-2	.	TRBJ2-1	CASSLMASGGRAYNEQFF	TGTGCCAGCAGCTTAATGGCTAGCGGGGGGCGGGCCTACAATGAGCAGTTCTTC
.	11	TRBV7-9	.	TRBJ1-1	CASSLITEAFF	TGTGCCAGCAGTCTCATCACTGAAGCTTTCTTT
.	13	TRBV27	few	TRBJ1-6	CASSSIGNSPLHF	TGTGCCAGCAGTTCAATAGGGAACTCACCCCTCCACTTT
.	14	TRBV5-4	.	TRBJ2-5	CASSLQLNQETQYF	TGTGCCAGCAGCTTGCAACTGAACCAAGAGACCCAGTACTTC
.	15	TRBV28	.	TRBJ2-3	CASMRGGWGTDTQYF	TGTGCCAGCATGCGCGGGGGCTGGGGCACAGATACGCAGTATTTT
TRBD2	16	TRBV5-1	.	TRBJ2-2	CASAREGSTNTGELFF	TGCGCCAGCGCACGGGAGGGATCTACGAACACCGGGGAGCTGTTTTTT
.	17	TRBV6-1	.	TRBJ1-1	CASSEWVVAGIRTEAFF	TGTGCCAGCAGTGAATGGGTAGTGGCAGGGATCAGAACTGAAGCTTTCTTT
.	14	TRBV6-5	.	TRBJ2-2	CASSYTFSTRELFF	TGTGCCAGCAGTTACACCTTCTCTACCCGGGAGCTGTTTTTT
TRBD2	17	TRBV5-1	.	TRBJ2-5	CASSTPGGGGAVETQYF	TGCGCCAGCAGCACCCCCGGGGGCGGGGGGGCTGTAGAGACCCAGTACTTC
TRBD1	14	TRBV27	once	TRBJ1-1	CASSLSPGGTEAFF	TGTGCCAGCAGTTTGTCGCCAGGGGGCACTGAAGCTTTCTTT
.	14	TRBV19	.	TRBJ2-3	CASGLGGRYDTQYF	TGTGCCAGTGGTCTAGGGGGGCGATATGATACGCAGTATTTT
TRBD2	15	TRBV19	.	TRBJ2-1	CASSPIAGGYNEQFF	TGTGCCAGTAGTCCAATAGCGGGGGGGTACAATGAGCAGTTCTTC
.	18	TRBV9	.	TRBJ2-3	CASSPGAGASVGTDTQYF	TGTGCCAGCAGCCCCGGGGCGGGGGCGTCCGTGGGCACAGATACGCAGTATTTT
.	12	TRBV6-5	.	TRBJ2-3	CASTPPTDTQYF	TGTGCCAGCACTCCTCCGACAGATACGCAGTATTTT
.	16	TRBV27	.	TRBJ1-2	CASGYDRGKVNYGYTF	TGTGCCAGCGGCTACGACCGGGGGAAAGTTAACTATGGCTACACCTTC
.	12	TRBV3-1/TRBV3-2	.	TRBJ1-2	CASSQLFDGYTF	TGTGCCAGCAGCCAATTATTTGATGGCTACACCTTC
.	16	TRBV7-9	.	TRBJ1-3	CASSLAGTQSGNTIYF	TGTGCCAGCAGCTTAGCCGGGACCCAATCTGGAAACACCATATATTTT
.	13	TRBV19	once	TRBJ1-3	CASRASSGNTIYF	TGTGCCAGCAGAGCGAGCTCTGGAAACACCATATATTTT
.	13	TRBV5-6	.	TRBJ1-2	CASSTPTNYGYTF	TGTGCCAGCAGCACTCCCACTAACTATGGCTACACCTTC
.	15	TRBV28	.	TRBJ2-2	CASQRQDSNTGELFF	TGTGCCAGCCAAAGACAGGATTCGAACACCGGGGAGCTGTTTTTT
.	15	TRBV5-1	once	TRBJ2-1	CASSLGPGSYNEQFF	TGCGCCAGCAGCTTGGGACCAGGCTCCTACAATGAGCAGTTCTTC
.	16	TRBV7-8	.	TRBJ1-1	CASSRTRGSGNTEAFF	TGTGCCAGCAGCCGGACGAGGGGATCCGGGAACACTGAAGCTTTCTTT
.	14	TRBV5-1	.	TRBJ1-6	CASSLSQGGSPLHF	TGCGCCAGCAGCTTAAGCCAGGGTGGATCACCCCTCCACTTT
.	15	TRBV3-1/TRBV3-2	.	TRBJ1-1	CASSQDDRKGTEAFF	TGTGCCAGCAGCCAAGATGACAGGAAGGGCACTGAAGCTTTCTTT
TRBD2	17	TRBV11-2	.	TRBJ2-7	CASSFLSSSGGSGEQYF	TGTGCCAGCAGCTTCCTCAGTTCTAGCGGGGGTTCGGGGGAGCAGTACTTC
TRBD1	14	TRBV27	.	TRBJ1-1	CASSARGGDTEAFF	TGTGCCAGCAGTGCCAGGGGGGGAGACACTGAAGCTTTCTTT
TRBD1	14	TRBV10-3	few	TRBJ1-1	CATGQLGSDTEAFF	TGTGCCACGGGACAGTTGGGAAGTGACACTGAAGCTTTCTTT
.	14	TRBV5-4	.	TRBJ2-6	CASRGVPDANVLTF	TGTGCCAGCCGCGGGGTCCCGGATGCCAACGTCCTGACTTTC
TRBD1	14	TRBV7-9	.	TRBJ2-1	CASSPAGTGAEQFF	TGTGCCAGCAGCCCGGCGGGGACAGGGGCCGAGCAGTTCTTC
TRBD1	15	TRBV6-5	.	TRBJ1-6	CATKDRASTNSPLHF	TGTGCCACCAAAGACAGGGCCTCTACTAATTCACCCCTCCACTTT
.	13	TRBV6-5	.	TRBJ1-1	CASSLQGSTEAFF	TGTGCCAGCAGTCTACAGGGTAGTACTGAAGCTTTCTTT
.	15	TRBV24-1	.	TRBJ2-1	CATSDNGGPYNEQFF	TGTGCCACCAGTGATAACGGGGGCCCCTACAATGAGCAGTTCTTC
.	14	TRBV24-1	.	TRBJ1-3	CATRTPGSGNTIYF	TGTGCCACCAGGACCCCGGGTTCTGGAAACACCATATATTTT
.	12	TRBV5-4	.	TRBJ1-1	CASRHPDTEAFF	TGTGCCAGCAGGCATCCTGACACTGAAGCTTTCTTT
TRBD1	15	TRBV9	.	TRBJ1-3	CASSPGQGSGNTIYF	TGTGCCAGCAGCCCAGGACAGGGGTCCGGAAACACCATATATTTT
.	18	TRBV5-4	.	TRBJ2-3	CASRGGLGGRPSTDTQYF	TGTGCCAGCAGGGGCGGGCTAGGGGGGAGACCTAGCACAGATACGCAGTATTTT
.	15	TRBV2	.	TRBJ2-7	CASSSGRPGADEQYF	TGTGCCAGCAGTTCCGGTAGACCGGGAGCAGACGAGCAGTACTTC
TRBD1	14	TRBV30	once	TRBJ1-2	CAWRSSQGAYGYTF	TGTGCCTGGAGATCTTCACAGGGGGCCTATGGCTACACCTTC
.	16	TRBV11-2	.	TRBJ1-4	CASSLAFTGGGEKLFF	TGTGCCAGCAGCTTAGCCTTCACAGGTGGTGGTGAAAAACTGTTTTTT
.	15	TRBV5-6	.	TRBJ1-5	CASSSGLYSNQPQHF	TGTGCCAGCAGCTCGGGTCTATATAGCAATCAGCCCCAGCATTTT
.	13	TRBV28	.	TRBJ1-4	CATHDPTGEKLFF	TGTGCCACCCACGACCCGACAGGCGAAAAACTGTTTTTT
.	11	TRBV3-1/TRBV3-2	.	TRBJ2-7	CASSRVYEQYF	TGTGCCAGCAGCCGAGTCTACGAGCAGTACTTC
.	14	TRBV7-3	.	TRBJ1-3	CASSLGLPGNTIYF	TGTGCCAGCAGCTTGGGTCTTCCCGGAAACACCATATATTTT
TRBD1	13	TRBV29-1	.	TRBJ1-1	CSVAQGLTTEAFF	TGCAGCGTTGCACAGGGGTTGACTACTGAAGCTTTCTTT
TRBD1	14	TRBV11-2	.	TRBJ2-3	CASSPQTGIDTQYF	TGTGCCAGCAGCCCCCAGACAGGGATTGATACGCAGTATTTT
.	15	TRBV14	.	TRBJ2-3	CASSYGSLFGDTQYF	TGTGCCAGCAGCTACGGGTCCCTGTTTGGAGATACGCAGTATTTT
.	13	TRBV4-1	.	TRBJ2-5	CASSHNMKETQYF	TGCGCCAGCAGCCACAATATGAAAGAGACCCAGTACTTC
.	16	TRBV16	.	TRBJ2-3	CASSHRGGARTDTQYF	TGTGCCAGCAGCCACCGGGGCGGGGCCCGCACAGATACGCAGTATTTT
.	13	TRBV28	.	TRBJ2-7	CASSRTPTYEQYF	TGTGCCAGCAGCCGAACCCCTACCTACGAGCAGTACTTC